The entry below gives a single T cell receptor (beta chain) sequence along with its context. Its antigen remains unidentified. 5'-RACE, quantitative and with molecular barcodes, yielded the TCR beta libraries. One entry per CDR3 protein, called by TCRdb with MiXCR from the 5' RACE reads. The sample records about 160,000 distinct CDR3 sequences, around 9.6% being singletons. These data originate in a study of CD8 T cells in ankylosing spondylitis. Overall study results and limits: Disease-linked clones were CD8+ and relatively rare in peripheral blood. Among TCR beta sequences, a motif of several highly homologous variants appeared characteristic of ankylosing spondylitis blood. Disease-linked clones reportedly concentrated significantly in matched ankylosing spondylitis synovial fluid.

Germline V gene sequence: CDR1 SGDLS, CDR2 YYNGEE. Trimming removed 4 bases from V and 5 bases from J; junction bases left unmatched: 13. CDR3 length: 16 residues. Specimen: blood, either unsorted or a sorted T cell fraction (not recorded which). This clonotype was obtained from a female donor with ankylosing spondylitis or in good health (not recorded which). This sequence joins TRBV9 and TRBJ2-3, with 7 bases aligning to TRBD2. For the CDR3, the DNA is TGTGCCAGCAGCACGGGAACGGGAGGTCGTGGAGATACGCAGTATTTT. Its translation: CASSTGTGGRGDTQYF.